Below, 31 T cell receptor beta chains from the same sample are listed, as sequenced in a study of T cells in localized non-small cell lung cancer. The repertoire was sequenced with immunoSEQ multiplex PCR; TCRdb's copy has only in-frame clones and lacks some. The sample contains around 35,000 clones, just over 90% of which appear only once. Sample: peripheral blood, taken before any cancer treatment. The receptors come from a female donor at least 60 years old with stage I lung adenocarcinoma.

The rearrangement joins TRBV13 to TRBJ2-2; 10 bases fit TRBD2. CDR3 size: 19 residues. Germline V gene lookup returns CDR1 PRHDT and CDR2 FYEKMQ (reference sequence). Trimming cost V 1 base and J 0 bases; bases outside gene matches: 8. CDR3 nucleotides: TGTGCCAGCAGCTTAGAGGCTAGCGGGAGTTCCCCGAACACCGGGGAGCTGTTTTTT. Protein product: CASSLEASGSSPNTGELFF.

This chain joins TRBV11-2 and TRBJ2-7; TRBD1 matches 10 bases. V shed 5 bases and J 6 bases; nucleotides not matched to a gene: 10. Germline-derived CDR1 and CDR2 are SGHAT and FQNNGV. The CDR3 totals 15 residues. The CDR3 reads CASSRDRGWLGEQYF. The DNA of the CDR3 is TGTGCCAGCAGCCGGGACAGGGGATGGTTGGGCGAGCAGTACTTC.

This chain links TRBV14 with TRBJ2-1; the match to TRBD2 covers 12 bases. After removal of 1 base from V and 6 bases from J, the junction contained 1 base not matched to a gene. The germline V gene encodes CDR1 SGHDN and CDR2 FVKESK. This CDR3 has 15 amino acids. The CDR3 spells CASSQGTSGANEQFF. The DNA for the CDR3 is TGTGCCAGCAGCCAAGGGACTAGCGGGGCCAATGAGCAGTTCTTC.

The rearrangement joins TRBV9 to TRBJ2-1, with 10 bases fitting TRBD2. Germline V CDR1 and CDR2: SGDLS, YYNGEE. The CDR3 runs to 15 residues. The J segment lost 8 bases and the V segment lost 2 bases, leaving 7 bases of the junction unmatched. CDR3 residues: CASSVSGGANDEQFF. In DNA form, the CDR3 reads TGTGCCAGCAGCGTGAGCGGGGGGGCCAACGATGAGCAGTTCTTC.

The chain links TRBV2 to TRBJ2-7, with TRBD2 matching 7 bases. Germline lookup yields CDR1 SNHLY and CDR2 FYNNEI. The CDR3 is 16 residues long. The ends lost 0 bases at V and 3 bases at J; junction bases unmatched: 8. The CDR3 DNA follows: TGTGCCAGCAGTGAAGCGGGACTACCCCTACTCTACGAGCAGTACTTC. Its protein product is CASSEAGLPLLYEQYF.

The V call is TRBV2, the J call TRBJ1-3, with a possible D match to TRBD1 (5 bases). This CDR3 is 12 amino acids long. Deletions cut 6 bases from V and 4 bases from J, with 7 bases between. Germline V CDR1 and CDR2: SNHLY, FYNNEI. This CDR3 is CASRNRGNTIYF. Here the CDR3 DNA reads TGTGCCAGCAGGAACAGGGGAAACACCATATATTTT.

This clone came up once. This chain connects TRBV11-3 to TRBJ1-6, with TRBD1 as a possible D gene (6 bases). This CDR3 is 13 amino acids long. Germline V CDR1 and CDR2: SGHNT, YENEEA. Trimming took 5 bases from V and 10 from J, leaving 12 bases between them. This chain's CDR3 is CASSKDRFSPLHF. In DNA form, the CDR3 reads TGTGCCAGCAGCAAAGACAGGTTCTCACCCCTCCACTTT.

The J gene is TRBJ2-1, the V gene TRBV5-1; TRBD1 matches at 10 bases. Trimming removed 4 bases from V and 4 bases from J; junction bases left unmatched: 11. The CDR3 loop spans 17 amino acids. Per the germline V gene, CDR1 is SGHRS and CDR2 is YFSETQ. The CDR3 DNA reads as TGCGCCAGCAGCGTAAGACAGGGGGCGATTATTTACAATGAGCAGTTCTTC. Encoded protein: CASSVRQGAIIYNEQFF.

As concerns this clone: Other nucleotide sequences from this sample produce the same CDR3. This chain links TRBV5-1 with TRBJ2-1; D is perhaps TRBD1 (6 bases). The germline CDR1 and CDR2 sequences are SGHRS and YFSETQ. The CDR3 spans 12 residues. The V end lost 4 bases, the J end lost 6 bases, and 8 bases lay between the germline ends. CDR3 sequence: CASSLQGNEQFF. The CDR3 DNA is TGCGCCAGCAGCCTACAGGGCAATGAGCAGTTCTTC.

The chain combines TRBV5-8 with TRBJ2-3, with D perhaps given as TRBD1 or TRBD2 (5 bases each). V was clipped by 0 bases and J by 2 bases, with 13 bases between them. Looked up from germline, CDR1 is SGHTS and CDR2 is YDEGEE. The CDR3 contains 16 residues. As DNA, the CDR3 is TGTGCCAGCAGCTTGGGGGGGAGTCGGGCCACAGATACGCAGTATTTT. As protein: CASSLGGSRATDTQYF.

J is TRBJ1-3 and V is TRBV11-3; 7 nucleotides line up with TRBD1. In germline, CDR1 is SGHNT, CDR2 YENEEA. The V and J ends lost 5 bases and 0 bases, in that order; junction bases with no gene match: 7. The CDR3 covers 16 residues. The CDR3 is CASSPGGGSSGNTIYF. As DNA, the CDR3 is TGTGCCAGCAGCCCAGGGGGGGGAAGCTCTGGAAACACCATATATTTT.

This chain uses TRBV6-4 with TRBJ2-6, with D unresolved. Looked up from germline, CDR1 is MRHNA and CDR2 is SNTAGT. CDR3 length: 14 residues. Trimming cost V 6 bases and J 1 base, with 7 bases left between them. The CDR3 reads CASRSDSGANVLTF. The CDR3 nucleotides read TGTGCCAGCAGAAGTGATTCTGGGGCCAACGTCCTGACTTTC.

This clone was counted once. This chain connects TRBV7-6 to TRBJ1-1; 9 bases line up with TRBD1. J was trimmed by 2 bases and V by 5 bases; bases with no gene match: 6. Germline CDR1 SGHVS, CDR2 FNYEAQ. This CDR3 contains 15 residues. CDR3 DNA sequence: TGTGCCAGCAGCCCCCGACAGGGGGTTAACACTGAAGCTTTCTTT. As protein: CASSPRQGVNTEAFF.

Remarks on this clone: The germline gene is not matched at one end of the junction; a read error may be the cause. This chain's CDR3 is CTSTMTGGLDEQFF. The CDR3, as DNA: TGTACCAGTACTATGACAGGGGGCCTCGATGAGCAGTTCTTC. V usage is TRBV19 and J usage is TRBJ2-1; TRBD1 aligns across 10 bases. Germline values: CDR1 LNHDA, CDR2 SQIVND (reference sequence). The CDR3 totals 14 residues.

The chain links TRBV6-1 to TRBJ1-2; no definite D call. Germline CDR1 is MNHNS and CDR2 is SASEGT. This CDR3 contains 13 residues. Trimming removed 2 bases at V and 5 bases at J, with 9 bases between. Here the CDR3 DNA reads TGTGCCAGCAGTGAAATTCGGTTTTATGGCTACACCTTC. Amino acid sequence: CASSEIRFYGYTF.

The chain has TRBV10-1 and TRBJ1-1; D is possibly TRBD1 (6 bases). Germline CDR1 and CDR2: WNHNN and SYGVQD (reference sequence). This CDR3 region has 14 residues. Trimming took off 8 bases at V and 0 bases at J, with 13 bases between the two ends. The chain's CDR3 is CASRLGHMNTEAFF. In DNA form, the CDR3 reads TGCGCCAGCCGCCTGGGACACATGAACACTGAAGCTTTCTTT.

The rearrangement uses TRBV7-6 and TRBJ2-1; the match to TRBD2 covers 10 bases. J gave up 8 bases and V 1 base, and 5 bases lay outside the gene matches. Germline assignment: CDR1 SGHVS and CDR2 FNYEAQ. The CDR3 runs 15 residues. The CDR3 nucleotides are TGTGCCAGCAGCTTAGGAGCGGGAGGGCCTGATGAGCAGTTCTTC. Protein sequence: CASSLGAGGPDEQFF.

This chain links TRBV6-5 with TRBJ2-1; 12 bases line up with TRBD2. The CDR3 has 15 residues. V was clipped by 6 bases and J by 7 bases; unmatched bases: 7. The germline V gene encodes CDR1 MNHEY and CDR2 SVGAGI. The CDR3 DNA sequence: TGTGCCAGCAGAACCGGGACTAGCGGGTGGAATGAGCAGTTCTTC. Its translation is CASRTGTSGWNEQFF.

This clone was picked up one time. The chain has TRBV28 and TRBJ1-2; TRBD1 might be the D (6 bases). The CDR3 loop spans 13 amino acids. V dropped 4 bases and J dropped 1 base, with 7 bases sitting between them. Germline lookup yields CDR1 MDHEN and CDR2 SYDVKM. This CDR3 reads CASSSQGNYGYTF. For the CDR3, the DNA is TGTGCCAGCAGTTCACAGGGTAACTATGGCTACACCTTC.

The gene calls are TRBV5-1 and TRBJ1-5; no firm D call. Looked up from germline, CDR1 is SGHRS and CDR2 is YFSETQ. V was clipped by 2 bases and J by 6 bases, with 6 bases between them. This CDR3 is 12 amino acids long. The DNA for the CDR3 is TGCGCCAGCAGCTTACGAGTTCAGCCCCAGCATTTT. This encodes CASSLRVQPQHF.

The V and J genes are TRBV20-1 and TRBJ2-5; the D is unclear. Germline V gene data show CDR1 as DFQATT and CDR2 as SNEGSKA (reference sequence). The CDR3 length is 11 residues. V was shortened by 2 bases and J by 9 bases, with 10 bases between the two germline ends. Here the CDR3 DNA reads TGCAGTGCTAGACAGGTGATGGCCCAGTACTTC. Protein product: CSARQVMAQYF.

V usage is TRBV2 and J usage is TRBJ1-5; maybe TRBD1 (5 bases). V dropped 2 bases and J dropped 1 base, with 6 bases sitting between them. The CDR3 is made up of 14 amino acids. Germline CDR1 reads SNHLY; CDR2 reads FYNNEI. The CDR3 DNA is TGTGCCAGCAGTGAAAGACAGAGCAATCAGCCCCAGCATTTT. As protein: CASSERQSNQPQHF.

The chain joins TRBV9 to TRBJ2-1, with 11 positions matching TRBD2. The CDR3 covers 15 residues. In germline, CDR1 is SGDLS, CDR2 YYNGEE. V lost 5 bases to trimming and J lost 4 bases; unmatched junction nucleotides: 5. The CDR3 loop is CASSATSGGYNEQFF. In nucleotides, the CDR3 is TGTGCCAGCAGTGCTACTAGCGGGGGATACAATGAGCAGTTCTTC.

The chain carries TRBV9 and TRBJ1-2, with 8 positions matching TRBD1. The junction had 7 bases not matched to a gene; V was cut back by 3 bases and J by 0 bases. Germline CDR1 reads SGDLS; CDR2 reads YYNGEE. The CDR3 runs 16 residues. CDR3 coding DNA: TGTGCCAGCAGCGCAGCCCAGGACAGGGCTAACTATGGCTACACCTTC. Residues: CASSAAQDRANYGYTF. Full variable domain (missing parts from reference TRBV9 and TRBJ1-2): DSGVTQTPKHLITATGQRVTLRCSPRSGDLSVYWYQQSLDQGLQFLIQYYNGEERAKGNILERFSAQQFPDLHSELNLSSLELGDSALYFCASSAAQDRANYGYTFGSGTRLTVV.

The CDR3 DNA is TGTGCCAGCAGTATTCAGACAGGATACTACGAGCAGTACTTC. This sequence encodes CASSIQTGYYEQYF. The chain carries TRBV28 and TRBJ2-7, with D maybe TRBD1 (6 bases). Germline loops: CDR1 MDHEN, CDR2 SYDVKM. CDR3 length equals 14 residues. V lost 5 bases to trimming and J lost 3 bases, with 14 bases between them.

In this sample, this clone turned up a few times. In DNA, the CDR3 is TGTGCCAGCAGTGAACCAAGACAGGGAATCGGCGAGCAGTACGTC. As protein: CASSEPRQGIGEQYV. The chain joins TRBV2 to TRBJ2-7, with 7 bases fitting TRBD1. V gave up 2 bases and J gave up 6 bases; unmatched junction bases: 10. Germline V gene sequence: CDR1 SNHLY, CDR2 FYNNEI. The CDR3 extends over 15 amino acids.

The chain uses TRBV5-4 and TRBJ2-6; 11 bases are a match to TRBD1. The CDR3 is 17 amino acids. V lost 2 bases, J lost 1 base, and 2 bases stayed unmatched. CDR1 is SGHNT and CDR2 is YYREEE in the germline V gene (reference sequence). The CDR3 DNA is TGTGCCAGCAGCTTCGGACAGGGGGCTTCTGGGGCCAACGTCCTGACTTTC. It yields the protein CASSFGQGASGANVLTF.

V usage is TRBV9 and J usage is TRBJ2-2, with D tentatively TRBD2 (5 bases). Germline-derived CDR1 and CDR2 are SGDLS and YYNGEE. Trimming removed 0 bases at V and 4 bases at J, with 13 bases between. The CDR3 has 16 amino acids. CDR3 bases: TGTGCCAGCAGCGTAGATCCAGGAGGTAGCACCGGGGAGCTGTTTTTT. This translates into CASSVDPGGSTGELFF.

The chain links TRBV6-5 to TRBJ2-7; 10 bases are a match to TRBD1. Germline V gene sequence: CDR1 MNHEY, CDR2 SVGAGI. The CDR3 runs to 15 residues. J lost 4 bases, V lost 2 bases, and 5 bases had no gene match. This CDR3 is CASSYTGTGAYEQYF. The DNA for the CDR3 is TGTGCCAGCAGTTACACCGGGACAGGGGCTTACGAGCAGTACTTC.

The table lists this clone with a count of one. This chain links TRBV19 with TRBJ2-7; no clear D. Between the trimmed V and J ends, which lost 1 base and 2 bases, there was a span of 12 bases. Germline V gene sequence: CDR1 LNHDA, CDR2 SQIVND (reference sequence). The CDR3 is 15 residues long. The CDR3 DNA reads TGTGCCAGTAGTATAGTGACGGTTAACCCCTACGAGCAGTACTTC. Translating gives CASSIVTVNPYEQYF.

The CDR3 here is CAISDNRGAGELFF. The CDR3 DNA reads TGTGCCATCAGTGATAACAGGGGGGCCGGGGAGCTGTTTTTT. This rearrangement joins TRBV10-3 to TRBJ2-2; the match to TRBD1 covers 8 bases. CDR1 ENHRY and CDR2 SYGVKD come from the germline V gene. Trimming at V came to 3 bases and at J to 6 bases, leaving 3 bases not matched to a gene. CDR3 length: 14 residues.